Listed below are T cell receptor beta chains from one sample, sequenced in a study of CD8 T cells in Susac syndrome. TCRdb called the immunoSEQ multiplex PCR reads again in MiXCR, with one record for every CDR3 protein. The sample records nearly 70,000 distinct CDR3 sequences, over 90% being singletons. Sequenced material: CD8+ T cells from PBMCs. The source of these receptors is a human donor in good health. Each CDR3 is given with its conserved first and last residue. The order of the fields is J gene, V gene, clone size, D gene, CDR3 protein, CDR3 DNA. D genes are given only for firm matches. The size entry is marked missing in some rows and otherwise reads once, few, many or a size class.

TRBJ1-6,TRBV30,.,.,CAWSVEGFNSPLHF,TGTGCCTGGAGTGTAGAGGGGTTTAATTCACCCCTCCACTTT
TRBJ1-6,TRBV2,.,TRBD1,CASSERTGAHSPLHF,TGTGCCAGCAGTGAACGGACAGGGGCTCATTCACCCCTCCACTTT
TRBJ2-2,TRBV9,.,TRBD2,CASSPRLAGDLRGELFF,TGTGCCAGCAGCCCCCGACTAGCGGGGGACCTCAGAGGGGAGCTGTTTTTT
TRBJ1-5,TRBV6-1,.,TRBD1,CASGDRGNQPQHF,TGTGCCAGCGGAGACAGGGGAAATCAGCCCCAGCATTTT
TRBJ1-1,TRBV5-1,.,.,CAGRLPGENTEAFF,TGCGCCGGTCGACTCCCAGGGGAGAACACTGAAGCTTTCTTT
TRBJ1-1,TRBV4-1,.,.,CASSRVGGEAFF,TGCGCCAGCAGCCGGGTTGGGGGGGAAGCTTTCTTT
TRBJ1-6,TRBV5-6,.,TRBD1,CASSPGTANSPLHF,TGTGCCAGCAGCCCCGGGACAGCCAATTCACCCCTCCACTTT
TRBJ2-1,TRBV7-9,.,TRBD1,CASSLVQGANNEQFF,TGTGCCAGCAGCTTAGTACAGGGGGCGAACAATGAGCAGTTCTTC
TRBJ1-4,TRBV4-1,.,.,CASSQDPPGGVWDEKLFF,TGCGCCAGCAGCCAAGATCCCCCAGGAGGTGTCTGGGATGAAAAACTGTTTTTT
TRBJ1-5,TRBV28,.,.,CATLGGLHQPQHF,TGTGCCACCCTCGGTGGGTTGCATCAGCCCCAGCATTTT
TRBJ1-5,TRBV19,.,.,CASQRQSNQPQHF,TGTGCCAGCCAAAGACAGTCCAATCAGCCCCAGCATTTT
TRBJ2-5,TRBV7-9,.,TRBD1,CASSRSTGPETQYF,TGTGCCAGCAGCCGTTCGACAGGGCCAGAGACCCAGTACTTC
TRBJ2-5,TRBV28,.,.,CASSLSFETQYF,TGTGCCAGCAGTTTATCATTTGAGACCCAGTACTTC
TRBJ1-1,TRBV4-1,.,TRBD1,CASSTAGGATEAFF,TGCGCCAGCAGTACCGCAGGGGGCGCGACTGAAGCTTTCTTT
TRBJ2-6,TRBV10-3,.,.,CAISDSGANVLTF,TGTGCCATCAGTGACTCTGGGGCCAACGTCCTGACTTTC
TRBJ2-1,TRBV29-1,.,.,CSVEDLNEQFF,TGCAGCGTTGAAGATCTCAATGAGCAGTTCTTC
TRBJ1-1,TRBV7-6,.,.,CASSLGRGNTEAFF,TGTGCCAGCAGCTTAGGGAGGGGGAACACTGAAGCTTTCTTT
TRBJ2-3,TRBV7-2,.,TRBD1,CASSLWGTGGPDTQYF,TGTGCCAGCAGCTTATGGGGGACAGGGGGCCCAGATACGCAGTATTTT
TRBJ2-6,TRBV14,.,.,CASSQDLEGFGPGANVLTF,TGTGCCAGCAGCCAAGATCTAGAGGGGTTTGGGCCTGGGGCCAACGTCCTGACTTTC
TRBJ2-4,TRBV6-6,.,TRBD2,CASTAGGILAKNIQYF,TGTGCCAGCACCGCGGGAGGGATACTAGCCAAAAACATTCAGTACTTC
TRBJ2-5,TRBV10-3,.,.,CATNSPPGEKETQYF,TGTGCCACCAACTCGCCACCGGGAGAGAAGGAGACCCAGTACTTC
TRBJ2-1,TRBV27,.,TRBD2,CASSSTSGGNNEQFF,TGTGCCAGCAGTTCGACTAGCGGGGGGAACAATGAGCAGTTCTTC
TRBJ1-1,TRBV12-3/TRBV12-4,.,TRBD1,CASSRTGVRTEAFF,TGTGCCAGCAGCCGGACAGGGGTCAGGACTGAAGCTTTCTTT
TRBJ1-2,TRBV29-1,.,.,CSVIRSGTNYGYTF,TGCAGCGTTATCCGGTCAGGGACTAACTATGGCTACACCTTC
TRBJ2-6,TRBV10-3,.,.,CAISDIGGANVLTF,TGTGCCATCAGTGATATCGGAGGGGCCAACGTCCTGACTTTC
TRBJ1-5,TRBV7-9,.,.,CASSFTGLNQPQHF,TGTGCCAGCAGCTTTACAGGCCTCAATCAGCCCCAGCATTTT
TRBJ2-1,TRBV28,.,TRBD2,CASSIAGGNEQFF,TGTGCCAGCAGCATAGCGGGGGGCAATGAGCAGTTCTTC
TRBJ1-1,TRBV28,.,TRBD1,CASSQHRGTEAFF,TGTGCCAGCAGTCAGCACAGGGGCACTGAAGCTTTCTTT
TRBJ2-2,TRBV19,.,.,CASSIGGLGPGELFF,TGTGCCAGTAGTATAGGAGGCCTCGGACCCGGGGAGCTGTTTTTT
TRBJ2-7,TRBV30,once,.,CAWNGGELGQVYEQYF,TGTGCCTGGAACGGGGGGGAACTGGGACAGGTTTACGAGCAGTACTTC
TRBJ2-5,TRBV4-3,.,TRBD1,CASRQGIGETQYF,TGCGCCAGCAGACAGGGGATCGGTGAGACCCAGTACTTC